A selection of T cell receptor beta chains follows, all from one sample in a study of T cells in Graves' hyperthyroidism and ophthalmopathy. MiXCR, run by TCRdb on the multiplex PCR reads, gives a single entry per CDR3 protein. The table has 530,000 or so distinct CDR3 sequences, over 15% seen once; the top ten hold roughly 15%. The sample was blood. These receptors originate from a woman younger than 30 with Graves' ophthalmopathy. CDR3s include the opening cysteine and the closing phenylalanine or tryptophan. Each record gives: CDR3 protein, CDR3 DNA, clone size, CDR3 length, V gene, D gene, J gene. A D gene is named only where the DNA matches it firmly. Clone size is stated in some rows and not others, as once, few, many or a class when expanded.

CASSQGLDTLWSGELFF | TGCGCCAGCAGCCAAGGACTAGACACTTTATGGTCCGGGGAGCTGTTTTTT | few | 17 | TRBV4-3 | NA | TRBJ2-2
CAWSQQGWTEAFF | TGTGCCTGGAGCCAACAGGGGTGGACTGAAGCTTTCTTT | many | 13 | TRBV30 | TRBD1 | TRBJ1-1
CASSSNREAGYNSPLHF | TGTGCCAGCAGCTCAAACAGGGAGGCCGGATATAATTCACCCCTCCACTTT | NA | 17 | TRBV7-9 | NA | TRBJ1-6
CASSQDLGNNYGYTF | TGTGCCAGCAGCCAAGATCTCGGAAACAACTATGGCTACACCTTC | many | 15 | TRBV3-1 | NA | TRBJ1-2
CASSPQDTMTYF | TGTGCCAGCAGTCCACAGGATACGATGACGTACTTC | few | 12 | TRBV28 | NA | TRBJ2-5
CASSPVSGTGELFF | TGTGCCAGCAGCCCCGTGTCGGGCACCGGGGAGCTGTTTTTT | many | 14 | TRBV7-3 | NA | TRBJ2-2
CASSYSGYNEQFF | TGTGCCAGCAGTTACTCTGGATACAATGAGCAGTTCTTC | many | 13 | TRBV6-2/TRBV6-3 | NA | TRBJ2-1
CAWSAGQQAFF | TGTGCCTGGAGCGCCGGACAGCAAGCTTTCTTT | many | 11 | TRBV30 | NA | TRBJ1-1
CASSYRGRGYTF | TGTGCCAGCAGTTACCGGGGCAGGGGCTACACCTTC | NA | 12 | TRBV6-7 | NA | TRBJ1-2
CASSPPGQGADQPQHF | TGTGCCAGCAGCCCCCCGGGACAGGGAGCGGATCAGCCCCAGCATTTT | many | 16 | TRBV12-3/TRBV12-4 | TRBD1 | TRBJ1-5
CSAYRDSEGELFF | TGCAGTGCGTACCGGGACAGCGAGGGGGAACTGTTTTTT | NA | 13 | TRBV20-1 | TRBD1 | TRBJ1-4
CASNTGGNEQFF | TGTGCCAGCAACACAGGGGGCAATGAGCAGTTCTTC | many | 12 | TRBV27 | TRBD1 | TRBJ2-1
CASSDLAPTSGQQETQYF | TGTGCCAGCAGCGACCTGGCACCGACTAGCGGGCAACAAGAGACCCAGTACTTC | NA | 18 | TRBV7-9 | TRBD2 | TRBJ2-5
CASSPFRGPYNEQFF | TGTGCCAGCAGTCCATTCAGGGGACCCTACAATGAGCAGTTCTTC | few | 15 | TRBV7-9 | NA | TRBJ2-1
CAWRRGRDTQYF | TGTGCCTGGCGCCGGGGGCGAGATACGCAGTATTTT | few | 12 | TRBV30 | NA | TRBJ2-3
CASSYSWDGEEQYF | TGTGCCAGCAGTTACTCCTGGGACGGGGAGGAGCAGTACTTC | few | 14 | TRBV6-2/TRBV6-3 | NA | TRBJ2-7
CASSFGTAYNEQFF | TGTGCCAGCAGCTTTGGGACAGCGTACAATGAGCAGTTCTTC | many | 14 | TRBV5-5 | TRBD1 | TRBJ2-1